This paragraph covers one T cell receptor beta chain sequence. Its cognate antigen is unknown. This sample is drawn from a study of PD-L1 blockade in urothelial cancer. At the level of the study: Samples of blood were analyzed 3 weeks (second dose) and 6 weeks after treatment start. Counts from blood samples showed a median of roughly 150,000 T cells.

The CDR3 runs to 16 residues. Unmatched junction bases numbered 10, after V lost 4 bases and J lost 4 bases. CDR1 SGHNT and CDR2 YENEEA come from the germline V gene. Study findings and constraints: Tumor-associated TCR clones expanded more in blood at 3 weeks in patients with durable benefit.

Described time point: pretreatment peripheral blood. Patients yielded 1 to 8 samples each, pretreatment and on-treatment. TCRdb's table, derived via immunoSEQ multiplex PCR, lists solely in-frame clones and lacks some. Altogether 84,000 or so clones are present, roughly 84% being singletons, with the ten largest covering about an eighth. The specimen was PBMCs, collected around atezolizumab (anti-PD-L1) treatment. The TCR sequence derives from a man aged 55 to 70 with urothelial cancer. The V and J genes are TRBV11-3 and TRBJ1-5; 7 bases map to TRBD1. CDR3 residues: CASSSSPRDSNQPQHF. In DNA form, the CDR3 reads TGTGCCAGCAGCTCCTCTCCCCGGGACAGTAATCAGCCCCAGCATTTT.